This T cell receptor (beta chain) was recorded in a study of blood T cells in healthy people across ages. In germline, CDR1 is SGHAT, CDR2 FQNNGV. This CDR3 is built from 15 residues. Samples each had at least 6 micrograms of total RNA extracted. Next came a second PCR, run for about 7 to 12 cycles, which used a sample-barcoded 5' primer along with a J-beta primer mix. Through a template-switch adaptor with 12 random nucleotides, each cDNA molecule received a tag. TCRdb redid the calling of the 5' RACE reads with MiXCR, one entry per CDR3 protein. Among 2 million or so distinct CDR3 sequences listed, just under 50% were seen once.

V gene TRBV11-2 combines with J gene TRBJ2-4; D tentatively fits TRBD1 or TRBD2 (6 bases each). The J call may be in error: the DNA end matches TRBJ2-7 better. The clonotype comes from a woman aged 35 to 49 in good health. Sequencing was performed on blood. CDR3 loop: CASSLARGAAYEQYF. The CDR3 region has the DNA TGTGCCAGCAGCTTAGCTAGGGGGGCCGCCTACGAGCAGTACTTC.